The rows below give T cell receptor beta chains drawn from one sample of a study of blood T cell repertoires in COVID-19. The protocol was immunoSEQ multiplex PCR, while the TCRdb copy is restricted to in-frame clones and leaves out a portion. The sample has 130,000 or so clones; over 70% are singletons. The sequenced material came from peripheral blood. Receptors originate from a man older than 75 with active or convalescent COVID-19. Each CDR3 is given with its conserved first and last residue. The D gene is left open where the match is weak. Expanded clones get a size class; other rows say once, few or many, or leave the size out.

J gene,clone size,D gene,V gene,CDR3 DNA,CDR3 protein
TRBJ1-2,-,-,TRBV30,TGTGCCTGGAGTGCGACGGTGGGCGGCTACACCTTC,CAWSATVGGYTF
TRBJ1-6,-,-,TRBV2,TGTGCCAGCAGTGGTTACACAGTACAGGGTTCACCCCTCCACTTT,CASSGYTVQGSPLHF
TRBJ2-2,few,-,TRBV11-2,TGTGCCAGCAGCTCCAAAAGCGGCCCCGGGGAGCTGTTTTTT,CASSSKSGPGELFF
TRBJ1-4,-,-,TRBV19,TGTGCCAGTACGGATCGGGCTAATGAAAAACTGTTTTTT,CASTDRANEKLFF
TRBJ1-1,few,-,TRBV7-8,TGTGCCAGCAGCTTAGTGGGCAGGGTGAACACTGAAGCTTTCTTT,CASSLVGRVNTEAFF
TRBJ2-3,-,-,TRBV7-2,TGTGCCAGCAGCTTAGGGCTGGCTAGCACAGATACGCAGTATTTT,CASSLGLASTDTQYF
TRBJ2-7,few,TRBD1,TRBV5-6,TGTGCCAGCAGCTTGTTCCCAGGGGGTACCGAGCAGTACTTC,CASSLFPGGTEQYF
TRBJ1-2,-,-,TRBV11-2,TGTGCCAGCAGCCCACTTCAGGGGAACTATGGCTACACCTTC,CASSPLQGNYGYTF
TRBJ2-1,-,TRBD1,TRBV24-1,TGTGCCACCAGTGACCCCTCCACAGGGGGCGATGAGCAGTTCTTC,CATSDPSTGGDEQFF
TRBJ1-2,few,TRBD1,TRBV2,TGTGCCAGCAGTGCAACAAACACAGGGGGGTTTGGCTACACCTTC,CASSATNTGGFGYTF
TRBJ2-2,-,-,TRBV18,TGTGCCAGCTCACCACCGGGGAGGACCGGGGAGCTGTTTTTT,CASSPPGRTGELFF
TRBJ1-1,-,TRBD1,TRBV5-1,TGCGCCAGCAGCGCGACAGGGAACGCTGAAGCTTTCTTT,CASSATGNAEAFF
TRBJ1-1,-,TRBD1,TRBV6-5,TGTGCCAGCATCAGGACAGGGTGGGACACTGAAGCTTTCTTT,CASIRTGWDTEAFF
TRBJ1-4,once,-,TRBV7-9,TGTGCCAGCAGCTTAGTGCCGGCAACTAATGAAAAACTGTTTTTT,CASSLVPATNEKLFF
TRBJ1-2,-,TRBD1,TRBV5-5,TGTGCCAGCAGCTTGCGGGACAGGGGGCTGGGTGGCTACACCTTC,CASSLRDRGLGGYTF
TRBJ2-1,-,TRBD2,TRBV15,TGTGCCACCAGCACGCGGGGGAATGAGCAGTTCTTC,CATSTRGNEQFF
TRBJ1-2,-,-,TRBV4-3,TGCGCCAGCAGCCGAACAGGGAGCCCTAACTATGGCTACACCTTC,CASSRTGSPNYGYTF
TRBJ2-1,-,-,TRBV27,TGTGCCAGCAGTACCGGTAACAATGAGCAGTTCTTC,CASSTGNNEQFF
TRBJ2-1,few,-,TRBV19,TGTGCCAGTAGTATAGTAGTTAGCCTCGATGAGCAGTTCTTC,CASSIVVSLDEQFF
TRBJ1-6,-,-,TRBV4-3,TGCGCCAGCAGCCAAGGAAGGGACATAGACTCACCCCTCCACTTT,CASSQGRDIDSPLHF
TRBJ2-2,-,-,TRBV29-1,TGCAGCGTTGGCTACGGGTATACCCGGACCGGGGAGCTGTTTTTT,CSVGYGYTRTGELFF
TRBJ1-5,-,TRBD1,TRBV28,TGTGCCAGCAGTTTATGGGGACAGGGGGCTTTCGAGCCCCAGCATTTT,CASSLWGQGAFEPQHF
TRBJ2-7,-,TRBD1,TRBV3-1/TRBV3-2,TGTGCCAGCAGCCAAGACCGGGACAGGGCCCACGAGCAGTACTTC,CASSQDRDRAHEQYF
TRBJ2-7,-,-,TRBV6-2/TRBV6-3,TGTGCCAGCAGCGACTTCTACGAGCAGTACTTC,CASSDFYEQYF
TRBJ2-7,-,-,TRBV5-1,TGCGCCAGCAGCTTGGACAGGGTCTCCTACGAGCAGTACTTC,CASSLDRVSYEQYF